The rows below give T cell receptor beta chains drawn from one sample of a study of cytomegalovirus exposure and HLA in healthy donors. Produced via immunoSEQ multiplex PCR; TCRdb's table is partial and in-frame only. The table includes approximately 100,000 clones, around 80% detected once. The specimen sequenced was PBMCs. The receptors originated from a woman aged 40 to 49 in good health and CMV-seronegative. Both conserved end residues are part of each CDR3. The order of the fields is clone size, V gene, J gene, D gene, CDR3 DNA, CDR3 protein. The D gene is left open where the match is weak. Not every row has a clone size; where given, it reads once, few, many or a size class.

>.|TRBV30|TRBJ2-7|TRBD1
TGTGCCTGGAGTAGAAACAGGGGCGACGAGCAGTACTTC
CAWSRNRGDEQYF
>.|TRBV4-3|TRBJ2-1|.
TGCGCCAGCAGCCCAACGGACAGACCAGACAATGAGCAGTTCTTC
CASSPTDRPDNEQFF
>.|TRBV6-5|TRBJ2-2|TRBD1
TGTGCCAGCACCAGGGGGCAAGCGAACACCGGGGAGCTGTTTTTT
CASTRGQANTGELFF
>.|TRBV18|TRBJ1-3|.
TGTGCCAGCTCACAACATATTCAGACAACTGGAAACACCATATATTTT
CASSQHIQTTGNTIYF
>.|TRBV18|TRBJ1-1|.
TGTGCCAGCTTACCCTCGGGACACCACACTGAAGCTTTCTTT
CASLPSGHHTEAFF
>once|TRBV5-1|TRBJ2-3|TRBD2
TGCGCCAGCAGCTCTAGCGGGGAAGATACGCAGTATTTT
CASSSSGEDTQYF
>.|TRBV19|TRBJ2-7|TRBD2
TGTGCCAGTAGTCTAGCGGGGGGCGAGCAGTACTTC
CASSLAGGEQYF
>few|TRBV4-3|TRBJ2-5|TRBD2
TGCGCCAGCAGCCTTACCCATAATTGGGGGGGAGAGACCCAGTACTTC
CASSLTHNWGGETQYF
>.|TRBV5-4|TRBJ2-5|TRBD1
TGTGCCAGCAGCCCAGGGGGCGGGGACCAAGAGACCCAGTACTTC
CASSPGGGDQETQYF
>once|TRBV5-1|TRBJ2-7|TRBD1
TGCGCCAGCAGCCCGACAGGGGCCGGCTCCTACGAGCAGTACTTC
CASSPTGAGSYEQYF
>few|TRBV4-2|TRBJ2-1|TRBD2
TGTGCCAGCAGCCAAGTGCGAGCGGGAGACTATCTGGATGAGCAGTTCTTC
CASSQVRAGDYLDEQFF
>.|TRBV5-1|TRBJ2-5|TRBD2
TGCGCCAGCACGGGAGCGGGGCAAGAGACCCAGTACTTC
CASTGAGQETQYF
>few|TRBV7-2|TRBJ2-6|.
TGTGCCAGCAGCTTAACCGGGGGCTCTGGGGCCAACGTCCTGACTTTC
CASSLTGGSGANVLTF
>.|TRBV15|TRBJ1-2|.
TGTGCCACCAGCAAGGCCCGGGAGGCGGGCTACACCTTC
CATSKAREAGYTF
>.|TRBV6-5|TRBJ2-1|.
TGTGCCAGCAGTTCCGGGTCGGCGAGTGATAATGAGCAGTTCTTC
CASSSGSASDNEQFF
>.|TRBV7-8|TRBJ2-1|.
TGTGCCAGCAGCTTACTAACAGGGTCCCGTTTATGGTACAATGAGCAGTTCTTC
CASSLLTGSRLWYNEQFF
>.|TRBV7-2|TRBJ1-4|TRBD1
TGTGCCAGCAGCTTAGTGGGGACAGATAATGAAAAACTGTTTTTT
CASSLVGTDNEKLFF
>few|TRBV28|TRBJ2-3|TRBD2
TGTGCCAGCAGTCTGCGCGGGGGGGCGCAGAGGACAGATACGCAGTATTTT
CASSLRGGAQRTDTQYF
>.|TRBV7-9|TRBJ2-3|TRBD2
TGTGCCAGCAGCCCCGGGACTAGCCGGTACACAGATACGCAGTATTTT
CASSPGTSRYTDTQYF
>once|TRBV25-1|TRBJ1-2|.
TGTGCCAGCAGTAGGCAGGCGGGGTATGGCTACACCTTC
CASSRQAGYGYTF
>.|TRBV19|TRBJ2-1|TRBD2
TGTGCCAGTAGTCGGCGGACTAGCGGGCCCTCCTACAATGAGCAGTTCTTC
CASSRRTSGPSYNEQFF
>.|TRBV27|TRBJ1-2|.
TGTGCCAGCAGTAAAAACCGACAGGCTGGAGTGACGGGCTACACCTTC
CASSKNRQAGVTGYTF
>once|TRBV4-3|TRBJ1-2|.
TGCGCCAGCAGCCAAGACCCGGGAGCTAACTATGGCTACACCTTC
CASSQDPGANYGYTF
>.|TRBV27|TRBJ1-1|.
TGTGCCAGCAGTTTATCGGCAGGGGAGAACACTGAAGCTTTCTTT
CASSLSAGENTEAFF
>.|TRBV18|TRBJ1-5|TRBD1
TGTGCCAGCTCACCGACAGGGTCTAGCAATCAGCCCCAGCATTTT
CASSPTGSSNQPQHF
>.|TRBV5-7|TRBJ2-7|TRBD1
TGTGCCAGCAGCTTGTTCGAGGGACAGGGTTTCCGAAGAGATCACGAGCAGTACTTC
CASSLFEGQGFRRDHEQYF
>.|TRBV7-2|TRBJ1-3|.
TGTGCCAGCAGCGCGGCAGGGCTCTCTGGAAACACCATATATTTT
CASSAAGLSGNTIYF
>.|TRBV11-3|TRBJ1-1|.
TGTGCCAGCAGCTTGGACAGCGCGGGCACTGAAGCTTTCTTT
CASSLDSAGTEAFF
>.|TRBV28|TRBJ2-7|.
TGTGCCAGCAGCTCGATGGGGGGTAGCTCCTACGAGCAGTACTTC
CASSSMGGSSYEQYF
>few|TRBV4-3|TRBJ2-2|TRBD2
TGCGCCAGCAGCCAGCCCACTAGCGGGGCCTACACCGGGGAGCTGTTTTTT
CASSQPTSGAYTGELFF
>.|TRBV6-6|TRBJ1-2|TRBD1
TGTGCCAGCAGTTACTACGACAGGGGCTCTAACTATGGCTACACCTTC
CASSYYDRGSNYGYTF
>.|TRBV6-5|TRBJ1-2|TRBD1
TGTGCCAGCAGTTCCCTTGGACAGGGGTATGGCTACACCTTC
CASSSLGQGYGYTF
>.|TRBV29-1|TRBJ2-2|.
TGCAGCGGGGGCAGGGGCACGACCGGGGAGCTGTTTTTT
CSGGRGTTGELFF
>.|TRBV11-2|TRBJ2-3|TRBD2
TGTGCCAGCAGCACTGGGACTAGCGGGGATGGCACAGATACGCAGTATTTT
CASSTGTSGDGTDTQYF
>.|TRBV14|TRBJ1-1|.
TGTGCCAGCAGCCGACCTGAGGGGAACACTGAAGCTTTCTTT
CASSRPEGNTEAFF
>.|TRBV14|TRBJ1-4|.
TGTGCCAGCAGCCAAGAAGGAGGGGTGCGAGAAAAACTGTTTTTT
CASSQEGGVREKLFF
>.|TRBV6-5|TRBJ2-3|TRBD1
TGTGCCAGCAGCCGGACAGGGGGCTTCACAGATACGCAGTATTTT
CASSRTGGFTDTQYF
>few|TRBV28|TRBJ2-7|.
TGTGCCAGCAGTCCCCCGGGTAGCGGCGAGCAGTACTTC
CASSPPGSGEQYF
>.|TRBV28|TRBJ1-1|TRBD1
TGTGCCAGCAGTTTACGACAGGGCCCCTTGAACACTGAAGCTTTCTTT
CASSLRQGPLNTEAFF
>.|TRBV6-5|TRBJ2-1|TRBD2
TGTGCCAGCAGTGGCACTAGCGGGAACTACAATGAGCAGTTCTTC
CASSGTSGNYNEQFF
>.|TRBV10-2|TRBJ2-1|.
TGCGCCAGCAGTGAGGGTAGGACCCTACGAGGGAATGAGCAGTTCTTC
CASSEGRTLRGNEQFF
>once|TRBV15|TRBJ1-4|.
TGTGCCACCAGCAGGCAGAGGGCGGAAAAACTGTTTTTT
CATSRQRAEKLFF
>.|TRBV28|TRBJ1-2|.
TGTGCCAGCAGTTTACCCTCTCAGGCCTCGGTCTATGGCTACACCTTC
CASSLPSQASVYGYTF
>.|TRBV19|TRBJ2-1|.
TGTGCCAGTAGTATCAGCGGGTACAATGAGCAGTTCTTC
CASSISGYNEQFF
>.|TRBV6-5|TRBJ2-7|.
TGTGCCAGCAGTTCAACAGACGAGCAGTACTTC
CASSSTDEQYF
>few|TRBV7-8|TRBJ1-5|.
TGTGCCAGCAGCTCGGGACTGATTAATCAGCCCCAGCATTTT
CASSSGLINQPQHF
>.|TRBV10-3|TRBJ1-1|.
TGTGCCATCAGTGGACCCGCGGGGGAAGGGACTGAAGCTTTCTTT
CAISGPAGEGTEAFF
>.|TRBV18|TRBJ2-1|.
TGTGCCAGCTGTGCGGTACCCCTGAGCAATGAGCAGTTCTTC
CASCAVPLSNEQFF
>.|TRBV30|TRBJ1-5|.
TGTGCCTGGAGTGGTCAGGGGTATCAGCCCCAGCATTTT
CAWSGQGYQPQHF
>.|TRBV10-3|TRBJ1-2|.
TGTGCCATCAGTGAGTCGGAACAGGGTAGGGATAATGGCTACACCTTC
CAISESEQGRDNGYTF
>.|TRBV18|TRBJ2-7|TRBD1
TGTGCCAGCTCACAAGTCGGACAGGGTATCATCTACGAGCAGTACTTC
CASSQVGQGIIYEQYF
>.|TRBV7-2|TRBJ2-1|TRBD2
TGTGCCAGCATCCCTGGGTTAGCGGGGGGTGATGAGCAGTTCTTC
CASIPGLAGGDEQFF
>.|TRBV5-4|TRBJ2-3|.
TGTGCCAGCAGCCACTCCAGGTTCACGGATACGCAGTATTTT
CASSHSRFTDTQYF
>.|TRBV9|TRBJ1-1|.
TGTGCCAGCAGCCAGGACAGGAACACTGAAGCTTTCTTT
CASSQDRNTEAFF
>.|TRBV30|TRBJ2-3|.
TGTGCCTGGAGTTCAGCGGTAGACACAGATACGCAGTATTTT
CAWSSAVDTDTQYF
>.|TRBV6-1|TRBJ1-3|TRBD1
TGTGCCAGCAGATGGACAGGGATCTCTGGAAACACCATATATTTT
CASRWTGISGNTIYF
>.|TRBV28|TRBJ1-6|.
TGTGCCAGCAGTTCCCGGGACATGAGCTCCTATAATTCACCCCTCCACTTT
CASSSRDMSSYNSPLHF
>once|TRBV5-4|TRBJ2-1|.
TGTGCCAGCAGCCTGGCCAATCGGGATGAGCAGTTCTTC
CASSLANRDEQFF
>.|TRBV2|TRBJ2-5|TRBD2
TGTGCCAGCAGTGAACGCGGGAGAGATCTGGAGACCCAGTACTTC
CASSERGRDLETQYF
>few|TRBV28|TRBJ1-1|TRBD1
TGTGCCAGCAGTCTAAGGACAGGGAGGAGGTTGAACACTGAAGCTTTCTTT
CASSLRTGRRLNTEAFF